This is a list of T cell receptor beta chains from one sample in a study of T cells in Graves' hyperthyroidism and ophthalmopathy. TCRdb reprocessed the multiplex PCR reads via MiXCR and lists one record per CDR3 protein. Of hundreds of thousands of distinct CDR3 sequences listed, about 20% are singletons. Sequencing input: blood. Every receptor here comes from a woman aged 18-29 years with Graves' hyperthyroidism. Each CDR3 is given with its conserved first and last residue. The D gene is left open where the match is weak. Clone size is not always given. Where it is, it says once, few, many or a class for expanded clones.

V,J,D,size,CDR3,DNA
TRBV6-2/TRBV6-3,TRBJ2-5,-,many,CASSYGSQETQYF,TGTGCCAGCAGTTACGGATCTCAAGAGACCCAGTACTTC
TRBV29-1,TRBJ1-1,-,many,CSVGRTVGTEAFF,TGCAGCGTTGGCCGGACAGTGGGGACTGAAGCTTTCTTT
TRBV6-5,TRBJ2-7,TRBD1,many,CASSYSGTGEREQYF,TGTGCCAGCAGTTACTCGGGGACAGGGGAACGCGAGCAGTACTTC
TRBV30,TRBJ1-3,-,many,CAWSVGFSSGNTIYF,TGTGCCTGGAGTGTTGGGTTCAGCTCTGGAAACACCATATATTTT
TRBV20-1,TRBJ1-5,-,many,CSARIGGDQPQHF,TGCAGTGCTAGAATTGGGGGGGATCAGCCCCAGCATTTT
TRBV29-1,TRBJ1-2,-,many,CSVGDGSYGYTF,TGCAGCGTTGGGGACGGATCCTATGGCTACACCTTC
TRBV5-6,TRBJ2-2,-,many,CASSRLYTGELFF,TGTGCCAGCAGCCGCCTTTACACCGGGGAGCTGTTTTTT
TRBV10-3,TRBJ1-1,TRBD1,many,CATRDRENSEAFF,TGTGCCACCCGGGACAGGGAGAATAGTGAAGCTTTCTTT
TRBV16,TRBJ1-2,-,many,CASSHNSLANYGYTF,TGTGCCAGCAGCCATAACTCTCTAGCTAACTATGGCTACACCTTC
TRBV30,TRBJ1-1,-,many,CAWRGQLNTEAFF,TGTGCCTGGAGAGGACAGCTGAACACTGAAGCTTTCTTT
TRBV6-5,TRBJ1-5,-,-,CASSYLGEISNQPQRF,TGTGCCAGCAGTTACCTTGGGGAAATTAGCAATCAGCCCCAGCGTTTT
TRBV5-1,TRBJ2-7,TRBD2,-,CASSHRRGTSGGPYEQYF,TGCGCCAGCAGCCACCGGAGGGGGACTAGCGGGGGTCCCTACGAGCAGTACTTC
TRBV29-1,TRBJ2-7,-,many,CSVRGGAVDEQYF,TGCAGCGTAAGGGGGGGGGCAGTCGACGAGCAGTACTTC
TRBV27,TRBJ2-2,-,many,CASGSPQTLYTGELFF,TGTGCCAGCGGTTCCCCACAGACGCTATACACCGGGGAGCTGTTTTTT
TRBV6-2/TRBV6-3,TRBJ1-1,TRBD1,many,CASSFDRVEAFF,TGTGCCAGCAGTTTCGACAGGGTTGAAGCTTTCTTT
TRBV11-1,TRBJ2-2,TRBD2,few,CASSWTSGGNTGELFF,TGTGCCAGCAGCTGGACTAGCGGGGGGAACACCGGGGAGCTGTTTTTT
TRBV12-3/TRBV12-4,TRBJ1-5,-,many,CASTTVLGGASNQPQHF,TGTGCCAGCACTACCGTGTTGGGAGGGGCTTCCAATCAGCCCCAGCATTTT
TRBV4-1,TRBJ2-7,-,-,CASSQQSLSYEQYF,TGCGCCAGCAGCCAACAATCCCTCTCCTACGAGCAGTACTTC
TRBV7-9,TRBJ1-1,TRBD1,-,CASSLQGANPEVFF,TGTGCCAGCAGCTTACAGGGGGCTAACCCTGAAGTTTTCTTT
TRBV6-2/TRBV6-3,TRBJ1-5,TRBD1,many,CASSGTGGNQPQHF,TGTGCCAGCAGCGGGACAGGGGGCAATCAGCCCCAGCATTTT
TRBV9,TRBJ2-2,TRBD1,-,CASSVTGVSGELFF,TGTGCCAGCAGCGTCACAGGGGTCTCCGGGGAGCTGTTTTTT
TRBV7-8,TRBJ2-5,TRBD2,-,CASSRLAGGGRETQYF,TGTGCCAGCAGCCGACTAGCGGGGGGCGGGAGAGAGACCCAGTACTTC
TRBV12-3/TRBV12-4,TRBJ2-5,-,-,CASRWGRRVSETQYF,TGTGCCAGCAGGTGGGGACGGCGCGTGTCAGAGACCCAGTACTTC
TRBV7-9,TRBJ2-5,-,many,CASSPGDGRQETQYF,TGTGCCAGCAGCCCAGGAGACGGCCGGCAAGAGACCCAGTACTTC
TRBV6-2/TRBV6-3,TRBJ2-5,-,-,CASIGGGRLKTQYF,TGTGCCAGCATTGGAGGGGGCCGGTTGAAGACCCAGTACTTC
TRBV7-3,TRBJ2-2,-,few,CASRDNLATGELFF,TGTGCCAGCAGGGATAACCTGGCAACCGGGGAGCTGTTTTTT
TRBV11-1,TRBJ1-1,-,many,CASSSGRIEAFF,TGTGCCAGCAGCTCGGGGCGCATTGAAGCTTTCTTT
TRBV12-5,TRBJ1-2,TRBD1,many,CASGRQGYGYTF,TGTGCTAGTGGAAGACAGGGCTATGGCTACACCTTC
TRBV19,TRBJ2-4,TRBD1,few,CASRDSLAKNIQYF,TGTGCCAGTCGGGACAGTCTAGCCAAAAACATTCAGTACTTC
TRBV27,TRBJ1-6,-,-,CASSFMGGSRLHF,TGTGCCAGCAGTTTCATGGGGGGTTCACGCCTCCACTTT
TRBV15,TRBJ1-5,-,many,CATSTDPYSNQPQHF,TGTGCCACCAGCACTGATCCATATAGCAATCAGCCCCAGCATTTT
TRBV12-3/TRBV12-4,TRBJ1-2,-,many,CASSLGGGYGYTF,TGTGCCAGCAGTTTAGGGGGAGGCTATGGCTACACCTTC
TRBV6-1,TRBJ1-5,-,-,CASSEIRDQPQHF,TGTGCCAGCAGTGAAATCAGGGACCAGCCCCAGCATTTT
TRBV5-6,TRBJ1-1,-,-,CASSSYAGEAFF,TGTGCCAGCAGCTCGTACGCGGGTGAAGCTTTCTTT
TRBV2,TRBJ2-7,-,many,CASMRTAVYEQYF,TGTGCCAGCATGAGGACGGCTGTCTACGAGCAGTACTTC
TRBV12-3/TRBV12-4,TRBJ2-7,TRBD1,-,CASSLRSRGLYEQYF,TGTGCCAGCAGTTTAAGGTCCAGGGGGTTATACGAGCAGTACTTC
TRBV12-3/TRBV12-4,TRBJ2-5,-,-,CASSLVRRDETQYF,TGTGCCAGCAGTTTAGTGCGCAGGGACGAGACCCAGTACTTC
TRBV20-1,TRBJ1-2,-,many,CSARVGGRGRDNTF,TGCAGTGCTAGAGTGGGGGGGCGGGGCCGAGACAACACCTTC
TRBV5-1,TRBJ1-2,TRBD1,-,CATRNDRGFYGYTF,TGCGCCACCAGGAACGACAGGGGGTTCTATGGCTACACCTTC
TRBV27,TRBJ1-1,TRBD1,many,CASSRGQREKEAFF,TGTGCCAGCAGCCGGGGACAGCGGGAAAAGGAAGCTTTCTTT
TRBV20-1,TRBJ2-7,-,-,CSASAAGFYGEQYF,TGCAGTGCTAGCGCGGCCGGGTTTTACGGGGAGCAGTACTTC
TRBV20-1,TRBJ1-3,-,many,CSARKSGGSGNTIYF,TGCAGTGCTAGAAAATCAGGTGGTTCTGGAAACACCATATATTTT
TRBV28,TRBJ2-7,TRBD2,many,CASTPRTSGGYEQYF,TGTGCCAGCACCCCTCGGACTAGCGGGGGCTACGAGCAGTACTTC
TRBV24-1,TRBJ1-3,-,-,CATSDINTIYF,TGTGCCACCAGCGATATAAACACCATATATTTT
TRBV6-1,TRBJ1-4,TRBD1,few,CASSLDRANEKLFF,TGTGCCAGCAGCCTTGACAGGGCTAATGAAAAACTGTTTTTT
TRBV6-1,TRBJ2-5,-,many,CASSERRGKTQYF,TGTGCCAGCAGTGAAAGGAGAGGAAAGACCCAGTACTTC
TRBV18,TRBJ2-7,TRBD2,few,CASSPPSGGRSSYEQYF,TGTGCCAGCTCACCACCGTCCGGCGGGAGGAGCTCCTACGAGCAGTACTTC
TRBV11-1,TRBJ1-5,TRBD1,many,CASSLSGTGNQPQHF,TGTGCCAGCAGCCTAAGTGGGACAGGCAATCAGCCCCAGCATTTT
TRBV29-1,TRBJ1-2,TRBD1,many,CSAPTGNYGYTF,TGCAGCGCGCCGACAGGGAACTATGGCTACACCTTC
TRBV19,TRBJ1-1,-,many,CASSIGGGRGLLNTEAFF,TGTGCCAGTAGTATTGGCGGGGGGCGCGGGCTACTGAACACTGAAGCTTTCTTT
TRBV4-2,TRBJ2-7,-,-,CASSIPLLQEFSYEQYF,TGTGCCAGCAGCATACCGCTCCTACAGGAGTTCTCCTACGAGCAGTACTTC
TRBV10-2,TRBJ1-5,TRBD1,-,CASRPDRELGQPQHF,TGCGCCAGCAGACCCGACAGGGAACTTGGTCAGCCCCAGCATTTT
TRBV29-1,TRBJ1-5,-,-,CSVEGGASRIGNQPQHF,TGCAGCGTTGAAGGGGGCGCGTCAAGGATTGGCAATCAGCCCCAGCATTTT
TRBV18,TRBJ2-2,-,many,CASSPNGYTGELFF,TGTGCCAGCTCACCAAATGGTTACACCGGGGAGCTGTTTTTT
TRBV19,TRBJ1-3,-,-,CASSIGGYSGNTIYF,TGTGCCAGTAGTATTGGGGGCTACTCTGGAAACACCATATATTTT